The 15 T cell receptor beta chains reported below all come from one sample, sequenced in a study of T cells in Graves' hyperthyroidism and ophthalmopathy. TCR beta CDR3 region amplification was performed from RNA transcripts. First-round RT-PCR with HTBI primers amplified the TCR CDR3 region. Each CDR3 protein gets one entry after TCRdb re-called the multiplex PCR reads with MiXCR. The sample consists of around 520,000 distinct CDR3 sequences, roughly 24% of them appearing once. The sample was blood. These receptors all come from a woman aged 25 to 45 with Graves' ophthalmopathy.

Of note for this clonotype: Since the CDR3 does not end with the conserved phenylalanine or tryptophan, this likely comes from a read error. The V gene is TRBV25-1, the J gene TRBJ2-7; perhaps TRBD1 as D (5 bases). This CDR3 spans 15 amino acids. From germline, CDR1 is MGHDK and CDR2 SYGVNS. The V gene lost 5 bases and the J gene lost 0 bases, with 14 bases spanning the gap. The CDR3 protein is CASSPDPQGSYEQYY. The DNA of the CDR3 is TGTGCCAGCAGTCCAGATCCTCAGGGCTCCTACGAGCAGTACTAC.

The chain carries TRBV15 and TRBJ2-5; possibly TRBD1 for D (6 bases). V shed 0 bases and J shed 9 bases, with 14 bases lying between them. The germline V gene encodes CDR1 LNHNV and CDR2 YYDKDF (reference sequence). CDR3 length: 14 amino acids. CDR3 loop: CATSRDLWGQAQYF. CDR3 DNA sequence: TGTGCCACCAGCAGAGACTTATGGGGGCAGGCCCAGTACTTC.

This clonotype was detected ten times or more. The chain employs TRBV5-5 and TRBJ1-1; 9 bases align to TRBD1. The CDR3 contains 17 residues. From germline, CDR1 is SGHKS and CDR2 YYEKEE (reference sequence). The V segment lost 1 base and the J segment 11 bases; nucleotides outside the gene matches: 18. The CDR3 loop reads CASSLSGQGLRRSAAFF. CDR3 sequence (DNA): TGTGCCAGCAGCTTGTCGGGACAGGGTCTTCGTCGATCAGCGGCTTTCTTT.

The rearrangement links TRBV6-4 to TRBJ1-5, with 7 bases aligning to TRBD1. V trimming: 6 bases; J trimming: 0 bases; junction bases outside the gene matches: 20. The germline V gene has CDR1 MRHNA and CDR2 SNTAGT. This CDR3 is 20 amino acids long. CDR3 sequence reads: CASRDRQGGAHFNSNQPQHF. CDR3 nucleotide sequence: TGTGCCAGCAGAGATCGACAGGGAGGTGCCCACTTCAATAGCAATCAGCCCCAGCATTTT.

This clonotype was observed many times. The V call is TRBV20-1, the J call TRBJ1-2; a possible D gene is TRBD1 (6 bases). The germline gives CDR1 DFQATT, CDR2 SNEGSKA (reference sequence). V gave up 5 bases and J gave up 0 bases, with 10 bases separating them. The CDR3 is 13 amino acids. The CDR3 protein is CSAQGPTNYGYTF. The CDR3, as DNA: TGCAGTGCTCAGGGGCCTACTAACTATGGCTACACCTTC.

This clonotype showed up many times. The V and J genes are TRBV2 and TRBJ2-5; D is possibly TRBD2 (5 bases). Looked up from germline, CDR1 is SNHLY and CDR2 is FYNNEI. The CDR3 is made up of 15 amino acids. The ends were cut back, 8 bases at V and 3 bases at J, with 19 bases in the middle. Here the CDR3 DNA reads TGTGCCAGCCCCCCCAGCGGATCACGGAAAGAGACCCAGTACTTC. The encoded protein is CASPPSGSRKETQYF.

Ten or more counts support this clonotype. One end of the junction is discordant with germline, which a read error may explain. The gene calls are TRBV7-7 and TRBJ2-5, with TRBD2 identical over 9 bases. The germline CDR1 and CDR2 sequences are SSHAT and FNYEAQ (reference sequence). The CDR3 runs to 11 residues. CDR3 sequence (DNA): TGTGCTAGCAGCGGGGGGCTAACCCAGTACTTC. It is translated as CASSGGLTQYF.

This chain joins TRBV9 and TRBJ2-7, with a tentative D call TRBD1 (5 bases). Germline values: CDR1 SGDLS, CDR2 YYNGEE. The V end lost 0 bases, the J end lost 4 bases, and 11 bases lay between the germline ends. The CDR3 runs to 14 residues. The DNA of the CDR3 is TGTGCCAGCAGCGTAGCCGCCAGGGATTACGAGCAGTACTTC. Amino acid sequence: CASSVAARDYEQYF.

The chain has TRBV6-1 and TRBJ1-3, with D unresolved. The V gene lost 0 bases and the J gene lost 2 bases, with 8 bases spanning the gap. The CDR3 is 15 residues long. Germline CDR1 reads MNHNS; CDR2 reads SASEGT. Here the CDR3 DNA reads TGTGCCAGCAGTGAAGCGCTTATGGCTGGAAACACCATATATTTT. This encodes CASSEALMAGNTIYF.

In this sample, this clonotype turned up many times. The chain couples TRBV20-1 to TRBJ2-7; TRBD1 is a possible D gene (6 bases). V was trimmed by 0 bases and J by 3 bases, leaving 12 bases between them. In germline, CDR1 is DFQATT, CDR2 SNEGSKA (reference sequence). The CDR3 totals 14 residues. The CDR3 region has the DNA TGCAGTGCTAGAGACCTGGGGGCGAGCTACGAGCAGTACTTC. Translation: CSARDLGASYEQYF.

This clonotype was counted ten times or more. The rearrangement joins TRBV20-1 to TRBJ1-5; 10 positions agree with TRBD1. The CDR3 extends over 14 amino acids. V trimming: 5 bases; J trimming: 9 bases; junction bases outside the gene matches: 10. The V gene's germline CDR1 is DFQATT and CDR2 SNEGSKA (reference sequence). CDR3 region: CSAHTGTGDGPQHF. In nucleotides, the CDR3 is TGCAGTGCTCATACCGGGACAGGGGACGGGCCCCAGCATTTT.

The rearrangement links TRBV10-3 to TRBJ1-2; TRBD1 agrees at 8 bases. Trimming cost V 5 bases and J 6 bases; bases outside gene matches: 14. The CDR3 loop spans 16 amino acids. The germline CDR1 and CDR2 sequences are ENHRY and SYGVKD. The CDR3 loop reads CAISSGTGLLSDGYTF. CDR3 nucleotide sequence: TGTGCCATCAGTTCCGGGACAGGACTCCTCTCAGATGGCTACACCTTC.

The chain carries TRBV10-1 and TRBJ2-5; 8 bases fit TRBD1. Germline V lookup: CDR1 WNHNN, CDR2 SYGVQD (reference sequence). The length of the CDR3 is 13 residues. Trimming took 5 bases from V and 9 from J; bases not matched to a gene: 8. CDR3 sequence reads: CASSSDRGRAQYF. In DNA, the CDR3 is TGCGCCAGCAGTAGCGACAGGGGACGGGCCCAGTACTTC.

This clonotype was seen just once. This CDR3 is missing its conserved last phenylalanine or tryptophan, likely due to a read error. V gene TRBV27 combines with J gene TRBJ1-2, with no clear D. The CDR3 contains 12 residues. Germline V lookup: CDR1 MNHEY, CDR2 SMNVEV (reference sequence). This CDR3 is CACSDLGYGYTV. Written as DNA, the CDR3 is TGTGCCTGCAGTGACCTCGGGTACGGCTACACCGTC.

This clonotype was counted at least ten times. The gene calls are TRBV7-2 and TRBJ1-1; possibly TRBD1 for D (5 bases). The CDR3 sequence is 13 residues long. The V gene lost 5 bases and the J gene lost 6 bases, with 13 bases spanning the gap. The germline V gene encodes CDR1 SGHTA and CDR2 FQGNSA. The CDR3 DNA sequence: TGTGCCAGCAGCGTTCACCAGGGACCTGAAGCTTTCTTT. Translated, it gives CASSVHQGPEAFF.